These 10 T cell receptor beta chains were sequenced from one sample in a study of blood T cell repertoires in COVID-19. Clones were read by immunoSEQ multiplex PCR, and TCRdb kept only the in-frame ones, dropping some. The sample has about 210,000 clones, roughly 90% seen once; the top ten hold 1.5% to 2%. The source material was peripheral blood. The origin of the receptors is a young man with active or convalescent COVID-19.

This chain links TRBV7-2 with TRBJ2-2; TRBD2 might be the D (6 bases). This CDR3 region has 17 residues. The V and J ends lost 7 bases and 0 bases respectively, with 18 bases between them. Germline-derived CDR1 and CDR2 are SGHTA and FQGNSA. The CDR3 sequence is CASTALWGGANTGELFF. The CDR3 DNA follows: TGTGCCAGCACCGCTTTGTGGGGAGGAGCGAACACCGGGGAGCTGTTTTTT.

DNA of the CDR3: TGTGCCAGCTTTCGGGGGGGCACAGATACGCAGTATTTT. Its protein is CASFRGGTDTQYF. This rearrangement joins TRBV6-5 to TRBJ2-3; TRBD2 matches 7 bases. The ends lost 8 bases at V and 1 base at J; junction bases unmatched: 3. The CDR3 runs to 13 residues. Germline V gene sequence: CDR1 MNHEY, CDR2 SVGAGI.

The V gene is TRBV7-3, the J gene TRBJ2-5; TRBD2 might be the D (5 bases). V was cut by 2 bases and J by 5 bases, with 9 bases left in between. CDR3 length: 13 amino acids. CDR1 and CDR2 (germline): SGHTA, FQGTGA. The CDR3 DNA sequence: TGTGCCAGCAGCTTAGGACTGTGGGAGACCCAGTACTTC. Its protein product is CASSLGLWETQYF.

This clone showed up just once. This rearrangement joins TRBV6-5 to TRBJ2-2, with TRBD1 matching over 10 bases. J lost 6 bases, V lost 0 bases, and 4 bases had no gene match. This CDR3 region has 16 residues. The germline gives CDR1 MNHEY, CDR2 SVGAGI. The CDR3 DNA sequence: TGTGCCAGCAGTTACTCCCGGACAGGGGGGGCCGGGGAGCTGTTTTTT. Its translation is CASSYSRTGGAGELFF.

This chain connects TRBV12-3 or TRBV12-4 to TRBJ1-4, with D perhaps TRBD1 (6 bases). The CDR3 extends over 12 amino acids. The V end lost 2 bases, the J end lost 12 bases, and 10 bases lay between the germline ends. CDR3 sequence reads: CASSLTGSQLFF. The CDR3 DNA reads as TGTGCCAGCAGTTTAACAGGGTCCCAACTGTTTTTT.

The J gene is TRBJ2-3, the V gene TRBV27; 9 nucleotides align to TRBD2. V lost 7 bases, J lost 2 bases, and 10 bases stayed unmatched. CDR3 size: 16 residues. Germline lookup yields CDR1 MNHEY and CDR2 SMNVEV (reference sequence). CDR3 coding DNA: TGTGCCAGCAAACACATTAGCGGGGGCCTCACAGATACGCAGTATTTT. Translating it yields CASKHISGGLTDTQYF.

The chain carries TRBV11-2 and TRBJ1-3; weak D call: TRBD1 (6 bases). Germline V lookup: CDR1 SGHAT, CDR2 FQNNGV. Between the trimmed V and J ends, which lost 1 base and 2 bases, there was a span of 9 bases. CDR3 length: 15 amino acids. CDR3 nucleotide sequence: TGTGCCAGCAGCTTAGCTGGACAGACTGGAAACACCATATATTTT. Translated, it gives CASSLAGQTGNTIYF.

The chain has TRBV11-3 and TRBJ2-3; D gene ambiguous. The CDR3 is 17 residues long. V lost 1 base, J lost 0 bases, and 14 bases lay in between. CDR1 SGHNT and CDR2 YENEEA come from the germline V gene. The CDR3 spells CASSLVHLAASTDTQYF. CDR3 DNA sequence: TGTGCCAGCAGCTTAGTACACTTAGCTGCTAGCACAGATACGCAGTATTTT. The complete variable domain, with remaining parts taken from reference TRBV11-3 and TRBJ2-3, reads EAGVVQSPRYKIIEKKQPVAFWCNPISGHNTLYWYLQNLGQGPELLIRYENEEAVDDSQLPKDRFSAERLKGVDSTLKIQPAELGDSAVYLCASSLVHLAASTDTQYFGPGTRLTVL.

V usage is TRBV3-1 (or the pseudogene TRBV3-2) and J usage is TRBJ1-2; a weak D match, TRBD1 (5 bases). This CDR3 is built from 13 residues. Trimming took off 5 bases at V and 6 bases at J, with 13 bases between the two ends. Germline lookup yields CDR1 LGHDT and CDR2 YNNKEL (reference sequence). CDR3 region: CASSKDIWDGYTF. In nucleotides, the CDR3 is TGTGCCAGCAGCAAGGACATCTGGGATGGCTACACCTTC.

The V and J genes are TRBV5-1 and TRBJ2-2; perhaps TRBD2 as D (5 bases). This CDR3 has 15 amino acids. The germline V gene encodes CDR1 SGHRS and CDR2 YFSETQ. Between the trimmed V and J ends, which lost 1 base and 3 bases, there was a span of 10 bases. This chain's CDR3 is CASSLRELDTGELFF. The CDR3 nucleotides are TGCGCCAGCAGCTTGAGGGAGCTAGACACCGGGGAGCTGTTTTTT.